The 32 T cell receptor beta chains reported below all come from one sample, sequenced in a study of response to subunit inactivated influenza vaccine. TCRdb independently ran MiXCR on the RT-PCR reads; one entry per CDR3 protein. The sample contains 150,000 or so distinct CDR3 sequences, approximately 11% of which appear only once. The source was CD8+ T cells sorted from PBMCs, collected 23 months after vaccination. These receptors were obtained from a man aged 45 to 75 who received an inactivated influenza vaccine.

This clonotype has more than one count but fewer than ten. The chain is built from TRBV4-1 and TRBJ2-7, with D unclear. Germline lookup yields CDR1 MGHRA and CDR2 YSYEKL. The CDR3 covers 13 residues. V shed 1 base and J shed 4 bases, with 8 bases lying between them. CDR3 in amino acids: CASSQGTWYEQYF. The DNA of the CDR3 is TGCGCCAGCAGCCAAGGTACGTGGTACGAGCAGTACTTC.

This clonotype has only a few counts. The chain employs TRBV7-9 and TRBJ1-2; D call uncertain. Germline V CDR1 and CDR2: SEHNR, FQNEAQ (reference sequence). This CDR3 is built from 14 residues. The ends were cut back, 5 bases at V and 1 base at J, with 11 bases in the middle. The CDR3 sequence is CASSDTSDNYGYTF. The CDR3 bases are TGTGCCAGCAGCGATACGTCCGATAACTATGGCTACACCTTC.

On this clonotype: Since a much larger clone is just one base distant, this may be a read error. The CDR3 here is CASSFVGRTWEQHF. The CDR3 DNA reads TGTGCCAGCAGTTTCGTTGGGAGAACCTGGGAGCAGCACTTC. This chain joins TRBV12-3 or TRBV12-4 and TRBJ2-7, with D possibly matching TRBD2 (5 bases). This CDR3 region has 14 residues.

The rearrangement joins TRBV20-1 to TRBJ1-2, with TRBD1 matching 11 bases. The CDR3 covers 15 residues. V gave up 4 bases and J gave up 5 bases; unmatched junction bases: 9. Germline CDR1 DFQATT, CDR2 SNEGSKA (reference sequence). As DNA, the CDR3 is TGCAGTGCTAACGGCCGGACAGGGGGCGGTTATGGCTACACCTTC. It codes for CSANGRTGGGYGYTF.

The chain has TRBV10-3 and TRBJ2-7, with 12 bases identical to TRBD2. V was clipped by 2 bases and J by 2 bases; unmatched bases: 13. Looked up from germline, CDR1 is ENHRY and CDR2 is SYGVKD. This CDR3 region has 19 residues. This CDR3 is CAISEGWTSGIRIPYEQYF. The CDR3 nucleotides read TGTGCCATCAGTGAGGGTTGGACTAGCGGGATCCGGATTCCCTACGAGCAGTACTTC.

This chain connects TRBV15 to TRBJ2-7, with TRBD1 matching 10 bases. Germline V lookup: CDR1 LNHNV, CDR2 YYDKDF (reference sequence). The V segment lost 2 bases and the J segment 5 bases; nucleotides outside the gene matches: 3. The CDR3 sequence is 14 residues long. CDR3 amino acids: CATSRSGTGDEQYF. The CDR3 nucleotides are TGTGCCACCAGCAGATCTGGGACAGGGGACGAGCAGTACTTC.

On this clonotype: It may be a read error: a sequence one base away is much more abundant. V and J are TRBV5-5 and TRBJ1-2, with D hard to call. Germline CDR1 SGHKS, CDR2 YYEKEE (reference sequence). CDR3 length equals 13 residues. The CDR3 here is CSSSLDGGYGYTF. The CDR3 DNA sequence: TGTTCCAGCAGCTTGGACGGCGGCTATGGCTACACCTTC.

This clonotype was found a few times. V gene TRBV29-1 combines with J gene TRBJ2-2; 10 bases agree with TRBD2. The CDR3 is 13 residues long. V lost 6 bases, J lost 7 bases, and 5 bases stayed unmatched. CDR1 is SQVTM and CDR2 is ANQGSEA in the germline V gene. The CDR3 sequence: CSVSGGVGGELFF. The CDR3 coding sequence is TGCAGCGTCAGCGGGGGGGTCGGCGGGGAGCTGTTTTTT.

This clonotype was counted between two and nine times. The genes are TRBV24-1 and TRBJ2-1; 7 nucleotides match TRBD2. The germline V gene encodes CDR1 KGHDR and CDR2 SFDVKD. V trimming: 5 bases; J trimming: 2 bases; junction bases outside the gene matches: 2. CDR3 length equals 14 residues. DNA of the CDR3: TGTGCCACCAGTGTGGCGGGGGCCTACAATGAGCAGTTCTTC. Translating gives CATSVAGAYNEQFF.

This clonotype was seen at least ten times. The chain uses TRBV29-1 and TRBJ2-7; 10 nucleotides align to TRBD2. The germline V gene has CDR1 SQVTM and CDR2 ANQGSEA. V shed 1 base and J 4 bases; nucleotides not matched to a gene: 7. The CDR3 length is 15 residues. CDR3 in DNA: TGCAGCGTTGAAGCCGGGACTAGCGAGACTTACGAGCAGTACTTC. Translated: CSVEAGTSETYEQYF.

CDR3 nucleotides: TGTGCCAGCAGCTTAGCGCCCAACGGGAACGAGCAGTACTTC. Encoded protein: CASSLAPNGNEQYF. The chain carries TRBV7-9 and TRBJ2-7, with TRBD2 as a possible D gene (5 bases). The CDR3 runs to 14 residues. CDR1 is SEHNR, CDR2 FQNEAQ, per germline (reference sequence). V shed 0 bases and J shed 5 bases, with 11 bases lying between them.

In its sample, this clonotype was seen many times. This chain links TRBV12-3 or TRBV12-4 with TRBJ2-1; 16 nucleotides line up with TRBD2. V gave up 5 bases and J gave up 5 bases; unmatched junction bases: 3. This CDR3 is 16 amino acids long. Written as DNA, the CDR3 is TGTGCCAGCAGTGGGGGACTAGCGGGAGGGGACAATGAGCAGTTCTTC. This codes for CASSGGLAGGDNEQFF.

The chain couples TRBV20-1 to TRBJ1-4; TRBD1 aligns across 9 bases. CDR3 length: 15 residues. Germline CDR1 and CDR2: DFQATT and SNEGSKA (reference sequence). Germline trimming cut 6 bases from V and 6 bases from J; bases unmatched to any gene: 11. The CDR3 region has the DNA TGCAGTGCGCCCCCCCCCGGGACAGGGTATGAAAAACTGTTTTTT. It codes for CSAPPPGTGYEKLFF.

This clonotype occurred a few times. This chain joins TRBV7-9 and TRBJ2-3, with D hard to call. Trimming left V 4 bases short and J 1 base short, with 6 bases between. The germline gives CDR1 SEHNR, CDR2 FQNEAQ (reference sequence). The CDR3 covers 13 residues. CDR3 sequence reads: CASSSSGTDTQYF. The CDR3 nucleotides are TGTGCCAGCAGCTCCTCCGGCACAGATACGCAGTATTTT.

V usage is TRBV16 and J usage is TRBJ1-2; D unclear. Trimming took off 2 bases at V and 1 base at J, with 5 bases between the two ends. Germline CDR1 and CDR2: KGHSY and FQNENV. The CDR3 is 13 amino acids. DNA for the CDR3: TGTGCCAGCAGCCAAGGCCTTAACTATGGCTACACCTTC. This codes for CASSQGLNYGYTF.

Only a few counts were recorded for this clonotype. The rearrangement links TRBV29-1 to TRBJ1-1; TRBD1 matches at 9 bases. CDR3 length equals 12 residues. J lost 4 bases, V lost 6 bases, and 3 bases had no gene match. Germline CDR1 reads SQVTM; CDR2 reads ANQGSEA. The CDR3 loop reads CSVGQGGTEAFF. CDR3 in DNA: TGCAGCGTGGGACAGGGCGGCACTGAAGCTTTCTTT. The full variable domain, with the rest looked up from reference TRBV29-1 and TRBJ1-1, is SAVISQKPSRDICQRGTSLTIQCQVDSQVTMMFWYRQQPGQSLTLIATANQGSEATYESGFVIDKFPISRPNLTFSTLTVSNMSPEDSSIYLCSVGQGGTEAFFGQGTRLTVV.

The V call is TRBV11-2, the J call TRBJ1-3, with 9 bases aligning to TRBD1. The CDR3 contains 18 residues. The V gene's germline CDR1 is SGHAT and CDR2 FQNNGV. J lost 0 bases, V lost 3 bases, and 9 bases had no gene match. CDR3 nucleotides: TGTGCCAGCAGCTTCAACCCGGGACAGGGATACTCTGGAAACACCATATATTTT. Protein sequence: CASSFNPGQGYSGNTIYF.

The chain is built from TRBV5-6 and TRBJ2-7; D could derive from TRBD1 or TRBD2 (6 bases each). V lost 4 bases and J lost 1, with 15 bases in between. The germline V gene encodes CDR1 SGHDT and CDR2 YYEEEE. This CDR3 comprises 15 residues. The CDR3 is CASSLGGTFSYEQYF. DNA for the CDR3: TGTGCCAGCAGCCTTGGGGGGACATTTTCCTACGAGCAGTACTTC. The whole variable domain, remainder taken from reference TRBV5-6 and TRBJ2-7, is DAGVTQSPTHLIKTRGQQVTLRCSPKSGHDTVSWYQQALGQGPQFIFQYYEEEERQRGNFPDRFSGHQFPNYSSELNVNALLLGDSALYLCASSLGGTFSYEQYFGPGTRLTVT.

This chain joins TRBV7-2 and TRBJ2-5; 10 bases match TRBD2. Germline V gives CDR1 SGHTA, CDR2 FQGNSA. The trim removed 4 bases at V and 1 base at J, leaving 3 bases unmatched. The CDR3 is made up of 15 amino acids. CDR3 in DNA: TGTGCCAGCAGCTCGGGACTAGCGTCCCAAGAGACCCAGTACTTC. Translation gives CASSSGLASQETQYF.

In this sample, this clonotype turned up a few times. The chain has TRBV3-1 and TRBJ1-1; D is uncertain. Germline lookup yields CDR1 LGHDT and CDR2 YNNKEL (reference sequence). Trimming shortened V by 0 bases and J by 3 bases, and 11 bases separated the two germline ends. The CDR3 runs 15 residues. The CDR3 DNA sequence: TGTGCCAGCAGCCAAGACCGTGTTTCGTACACTGAAGCTTTCTTT. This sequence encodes CASSQDRVSYTEAFF.

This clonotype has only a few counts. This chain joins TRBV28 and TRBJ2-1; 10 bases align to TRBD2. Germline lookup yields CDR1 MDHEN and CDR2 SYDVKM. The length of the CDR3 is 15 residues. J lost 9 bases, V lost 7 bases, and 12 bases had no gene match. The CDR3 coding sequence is TGTGCCAGCAATCCCGGGACTAGCGTCCTCAGTGAGCAGTTCTTC. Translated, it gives CASNPGTSVLSEQFF.

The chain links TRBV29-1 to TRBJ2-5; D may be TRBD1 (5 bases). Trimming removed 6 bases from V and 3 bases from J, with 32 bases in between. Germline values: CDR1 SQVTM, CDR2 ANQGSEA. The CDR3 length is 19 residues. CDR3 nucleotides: TGCAGCGTCGCCCCCTTCTGGGGCGAATTATACGGGCCCAAAGAGACCCAGTACTTC. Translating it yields CSVAPFWGELYGPKETQYF.

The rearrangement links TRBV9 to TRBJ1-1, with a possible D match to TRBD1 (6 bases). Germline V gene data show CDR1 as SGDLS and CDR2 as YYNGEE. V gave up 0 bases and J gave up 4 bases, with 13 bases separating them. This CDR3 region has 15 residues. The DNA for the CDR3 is TGTGCCAGCAGCGTAGATCGGGGGCCGGGCACTGAAGCTTTCTTT. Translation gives CASSVDRGPGTEAFF.

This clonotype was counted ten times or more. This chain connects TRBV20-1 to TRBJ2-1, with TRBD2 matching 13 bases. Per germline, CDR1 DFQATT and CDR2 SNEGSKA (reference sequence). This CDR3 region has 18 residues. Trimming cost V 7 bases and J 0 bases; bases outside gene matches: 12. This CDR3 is CSDSTSGGTPSSYNEQFF. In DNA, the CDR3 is TGCAGTGATTCGACTAGCGGGGGGACCCCGAGCTCCTACAATGAGCAGTTCTTC.

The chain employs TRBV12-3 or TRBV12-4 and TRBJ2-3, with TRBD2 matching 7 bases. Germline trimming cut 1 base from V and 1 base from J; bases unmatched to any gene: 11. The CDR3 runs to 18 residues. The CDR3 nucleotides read TGTGCCAGCAGTTTAGAACTAGCGCTACCGGTGGGCACAGATACGCAGTATTTT. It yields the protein CASSLELALPVGTDTQYF.

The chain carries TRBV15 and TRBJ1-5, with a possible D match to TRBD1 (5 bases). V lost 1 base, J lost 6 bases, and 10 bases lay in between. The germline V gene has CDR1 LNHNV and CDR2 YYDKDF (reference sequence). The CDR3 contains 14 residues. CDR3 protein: CATSRAGSGQPQHF. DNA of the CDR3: TGTGCCACCAGCAGAGCAGGGTCGGGTCAGCCCCAGCATTTT.

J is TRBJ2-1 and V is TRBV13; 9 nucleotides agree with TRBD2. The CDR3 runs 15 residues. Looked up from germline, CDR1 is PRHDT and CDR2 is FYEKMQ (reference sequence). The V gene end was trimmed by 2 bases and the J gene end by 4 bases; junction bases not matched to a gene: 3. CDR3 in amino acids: CASSLFSGGYNEQFF. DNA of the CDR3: TGTGCCAGCAGCTTATTTAGCGGGGGATACAATGAGCAGTTCTTC.

The CDR3 DNA sequence: TGTGCCAGCAGCCCAGACAGGGCGGCCCACGAGCAGTACTTC. As protein: CASSPDRAAHEQYF. This chain links TRBV6-1 with TRBJ2-7; TRBD1 matches 7 bases. Germline trimming cut 6 bases from V and 5 bases from J; bases unmatched to any gene: 10. This CDR3 is built from 14 residues. Per germline, CDR1 MNHNS and CDR2 SASEGT.

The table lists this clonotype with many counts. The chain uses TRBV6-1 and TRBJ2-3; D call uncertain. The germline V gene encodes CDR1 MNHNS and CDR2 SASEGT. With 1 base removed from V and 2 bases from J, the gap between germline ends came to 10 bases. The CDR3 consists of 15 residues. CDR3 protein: CASSEVRSLTDTQYF. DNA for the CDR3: TGTGCCAGCAGTGAAGTCCGAAGCCTCACAGATACGCAGTATTTT.

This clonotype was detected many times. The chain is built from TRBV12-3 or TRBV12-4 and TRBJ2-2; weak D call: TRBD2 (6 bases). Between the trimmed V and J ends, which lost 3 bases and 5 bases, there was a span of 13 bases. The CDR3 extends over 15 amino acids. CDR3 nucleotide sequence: TGTGCCAGCAGTTTGGCTGGGGAGGCGACCGGGGAGCTGTTTTTT. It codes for CASSLAGEATGELFF.

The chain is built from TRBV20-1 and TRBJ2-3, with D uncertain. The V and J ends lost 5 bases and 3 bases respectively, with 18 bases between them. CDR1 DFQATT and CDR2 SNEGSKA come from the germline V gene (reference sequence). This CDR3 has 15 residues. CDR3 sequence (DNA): TGCAGTGCTCAAAAATGGTTTGGCACTACAGATACGCAGTATTTT. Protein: CSAQKWFGTTDTQYF.

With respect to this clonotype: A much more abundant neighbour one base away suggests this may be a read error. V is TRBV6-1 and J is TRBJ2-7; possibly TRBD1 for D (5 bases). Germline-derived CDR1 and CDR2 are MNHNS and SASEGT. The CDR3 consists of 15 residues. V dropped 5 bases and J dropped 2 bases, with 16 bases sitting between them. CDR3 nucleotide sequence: TGTGCCAGCAGTACAGACAGTTATTATACCTACGAGCAGTACTTC. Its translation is CASSTDSYYTYEQYF.